This T cell receptor beta chain is drawn from a study of cytomegalovirus exposure and HLA in healthy donors. Notes on the study in general: According to the study, around 150 TCR beta chains were cytomegalovirus-associated.

About this clone: The target antigen is unknown.

A multiplex PCR was run with 60 Vbeta primers and 13 Jbeta primers. The method was immunoSEQ multiplex PCR; TCRdb's version includes in-frame clones alone and lacks a portion of them. The sample comprises about 79,000 clones, just over 70% of which are singletons, and under 10% rests with the top ten. The CDR3 runs 15 residues. Germline CDR1 SGHRS, CDR2 YFSETQ. The V segment lost 6 bases and the J segment 0 bases; nucleotides outside the gene matches: 5. This chain joins TRBV5-1 and TRBJ2-2, with 7 bases lining up with TRBD1. This receptor was taken from a man aged 60 to 75 in good health and CMV-seronegative. The sequencing input was PBMCs. The CDR3 here is CASIAGTANTGELFF. In DNA, the CDR3 is TGCGCCAGCATAGCAGGGACAGCGAACACCGGGGAGCTGTTTTTT. Together with reference TRBV5-1 and TRBJ2-2, the CDR3 gives the full variable domain: KAGVTQTPRYLIKTRGQQVTLSCSPISGHRSVSWYQQTPGQGLQFLFEYFSETQRNKGNFPGRFSGRQFSNSRSEMNVSTLELGDSALYLCASIAGTANTGELFFGEGSRLTVL.